This T cell receptor (beta chain) is from a study of read filtering for tumor transcriptome and immune sequencing. Study-wide background: Patients were approximately 17 male and about 14 female, mean age approximately 60 years, range 47 to 80. After DNase treatment, RNA was made into whole-transcriptome libraries.

The germline V and J ends were trimmed by 7 bases and 0 bases, with 16 bases remaining between them. CDR3 length: 15 residues. Germline V gene lookup returns CDR1 MNHEY and CDR2 SMNVEV (reference sequence). Findings and limits, study-wide: Sorted CD138-negative bone marrow cells were not purified T cells.

This library used 300 to 450 ng RNA and molecular barcoded adaptors spanning alpha/delta and beta/gamma chains. In TCRdb, the reads were re-called with MiXCR into one record per CDR3 protein. The top ten clones hold 11% to 15% of a sample with tens of thousands of distinct CDR3 sequences, around 18% of them seen once. Bone marrow was sampled from every patient at the time of active disease. This clonotype occurred many times. Its antigen is unidentified. This chain joins TRBV27 and TRBJ2-7; either TRBD1 or TRBD2 may fit D (5 bases each). Material: a population of CD138-negative cells sorted from bone marrow. This TCR derives from a donor older than 35 with multiple myeloma. The CDR3 region is CASKSAGTDSYEQYF. The CDR3 DNA is TGTGCCAGCAAGTCGGCAGGGACGGACTCCTACGAGCAGTACTTC.